This TCR beta chain was found in a study of breast tumors, draining lymph nodes, adjacent tissues. TCRdb called the multiplex PCR reads again in MiXCR, with one record for every CDR3 protein. Here the sample spans 250,000 or so distinct CDR3 sequences, 30% to 35% being singletons. The CDR3 covers 12 residues. With 6 bases removed from V and 6 bases from J, the gap between germline ends came to 12 bases. The germline gives CDR1 MNHEY, CDR2 SVGAGI. The sample holds one count of this clonotype. The antigen is not known. It may be a read error: a sequence one base away is much more abundant. Study-wide points: Tumor repertoires ranked between lymph nodes and nontumor tissue in diversity, with V and J gene preferences.

Axillary draining lymph nodes of breast cancer patients supplied the node samples. The sequenced sample was axillary lymph node tissue. The TCR originated in a female donor with breast cancer. Some clones in this sample may be carry-over from other donors' samples. The V and J genes are TRBV6-5 and TRBJ2-7; weak D call: TRBD2 (6 bases). CDR3 in DNA: TGTGCCAGCAGGGGGGGAGCCTGCGAGCAGTACTTC. It is translated as CASRGGACEQYF.